One T cell receptor (beta chain) is described in this entry. Its specificity is unknown. Running of the v3.0 immunoSEQ assay took place at survey level. Sequenced by immunoSEQ multiplex PCR; TCRdb stores in-frame clones only, minus some. The sample shows under 15,000 clones, roughly 82% of them seen only once. Every one of the participants with HIV received treatment in the United States. The sample originates from a study of long-term antiretroviral therapy in people with HIV. Study observations and caveats: CDR3 lengths in HIV samples spanned a narrower range than controls.

Germline lookup yields CDR1 MNHNY and CDR2 SVGAGI (reference sequence). The CDR3 contains 11 residues. V lost 2 bases and J lost 6, with 3 bases in between. This chain connects TRBV6-6 to TRBJ2-3; no reliable D call. The TCR originated in a man in his fifties with HIV. This material consisted of unsorted PBMCs, taken about 8 years after starting antiretroviral therapy. The CDR3 DNA sequence: TGTGCCAGCAGTTACGGGGATACGCAGTATTTT. This codes for CASSYGDTQYF.